This TCR beta chain came from a study of blood T cell repertoires in COVID-19. Study background: Material from acute and convalescent COVID-19 was sourced from the United States, Italy and Spain. The analysed material was cDNA or gDNA that came from T cells, B-cell-depleted T cells, or PBMCs.

The CDR3 length is 14 residues. Germline V gene sequence: CDR1 MNHEY, CDR2 SMNVEV (reference sequence). V was clipped by 6 bases and J by 1 base, with 12 bases between them. In the source study's methods: Amplification of reference gene primers provided the estimated nucleated cell counts. Using immunoSEQ multiplex PCR, the repertoire was profiled, and TCRdb retains in-frame clones only, with some absent. V, J and clone size are taken as reported in that table, and D and trimming were inferred from the DNA itself. The table includes approximately 200,000 clones, about four fifths detected once. The chain has TRBV27 and TRBJ1-1; possible D gene TRBD1, 5 bases. Sequencing used peripheral blood. The receptor comes from a woman in her 30s who had recovered from COVID-19. This CDR3 reads CASSLRDSNTEAFF. The CDR3 bases are TGTGCCAGCAGCCTTAGGGACTCGAACACTGAAGCTTTCTTT.